The rows below give T cell receptor beta chains drawn from one sample of a study of control samples from healthy donors and cancer patients. Sequenced by immunoSEQ multiplex PCR; TCRdb stores in-frame clones only, minus some. This sample carries 150,000 to 200,000 clones, roughly 92% of them seen once, and the ten largest clones take less than 0.75%. The sequencing input was blood. The receptor source for this set is a woman in her 30s in good health. Both conserved end residues are part of each CDR3. The D gene is left open where the match is weak. Size tells how often a clone was seen (once, few, many) or the class of an expanded clone, and some rows leave it out.

d_gene: NA
len: 11
v_gene: TRBV30
j_gene: TRBJ1-1
abundance: NA
CDR3aa: CAWSVRGEAFF
CDR3nt: TGTGCCTGGAGTGTACGGGGTGAAGCTTTCTTT

d_gene: NA
len: 13
v_gene: TRBV30
j_gene: TRBJ1-1
abundance: NA
CDR3aa: CAWSRSAGTEAFF
CDR3nt: TGTGCCTGGAGTCGATCGGCGGGGACTGAAGCTTTCTTT

d_gene: NA
len: 15
v_gene: TRBV5-6
j_gene: TRBJ2-7
abundance: NA
CDR3aa: CASSPDAGGTSKQYF
CDR3nt: TGTGCCAGCAGCCCTGATGCGGGTGGGACGTCGAAGCAGTACTTC

d_gene: NA
len: 11
v_gene: TRBV6-1
j_gene: TRBJ2-7
abundance: NA
CDR3aa: CASSEDGEQYF
CDR3nt: TGTGCCAGCAGTGAAGACGGCGAGCAGTACTTC

d_gene: NA
len: 14
v_gene: TRBV28
j_gene: TRBJ1-2
abundance: NA
CDR3aa: CASSFTSGYYGYTF
CDR3nt: TGTGCCAGCAGCTTTACATCGGGCTACTATGGCTACACCTTC

d_gene: TRBD1
len: 15
v_gene: TRBV5-1
j_gene: TRBJ2-1
abundance: NA
CDR3aa: CASSWGQGPYNEQFF
CDR3nt: TGCGCCAGCAGCTGGGGACAGGGCCCCTACAATGAGCAGTTCTTC

d_gene: NA
len: 15
v_gene: TRBV6-6
j_gene: TRBJ2-6
abundance: NA
CDR3aa: CASREQGSGANVLTF
CDR3nt: TGTGCCAGCAGGGAGCAGGGAAGTGGGGCCAACGTCCTGACTTTC

d_gene: NA
len: 14
v_gene: TRBV4-3
j_gene: TRBJ2-7
abundance: NA
CDR3aa: CASSQGGYSYEQYF
CDR3nt: TGCGCCAGCAGCCAAGGGGGCTACTCCTACGAGCAGTACTTC

d_gene: NA
len: 16
v_gene: TRBV14
j_gene: TRBJ2-6
abundance: NA
CDR3aa: CASSPALRVGANVLTF
CDR3nt: TGTGCCAGCAGCCCTGCGTTAAGGGTCGGGGCCAACGTCCTGACTTTC

d_gene: NA
len: 14
v_gene: TRBV28
j_gene: TRBJ1-5
abundance: NA
CDR3aa: CASKETGGIQPQHF
CDR3nt: TGTGCCAGCAAAGAGACAGGAGGTATTCAGCCCCAGCATTTT

d_gene: NA
len: 13
v_gene: TRBV6-6
j_gene: TRBJ2-7
abundance: NA
CDR3aa: CASSYEGFTEQYF
CDR3nt: TGTGCCAGCAGTTACGAAGGATTCACCGAGCAGTACTTC

d_gene: NA
len: 12
v_gene: TRBV28
j_gene: TRBJ1-5
abundance: NA
CDR3aa: CASSLEGQPQHF
CDR3nt: TGTGCCAGCAGTTTAGAAGGTCAGCCCCAGCATTTT

d_gene: NA
len: 13
v_gene: TRBV12-5
j_gene: TRBJ1-4
abundance: NA
CDR3aa: CASADPWNEKLFF
CDR3nt: TGTGCTAGTGCCGACCCGTGGAATGAAAAACTGTTTTTT

d_gene: NA
len: 17
v_gene: TRBV27
j_gene: TRBJ2-6
abundance: once
CDR3aa: CASSLYRLSSGANVLTF
CDR3nt: TGTGCCAGCAGTTTGTATAGGCTCTCCTCTGGGGCCAACGTCCTGACTTTC

d_gene: TRBD1
len: 15
v_gene: TRBV2
j_gene: TRBJ2-7
abundance: NA
CDR3aa: CASREDRGLTLPLHF
CDR3nt: TGTGCCAGCAGGGAGGACAGGGGACTAACTTTACCTTTACACTTC

d_gene: TRBD2
len: 15
v_gene: TRBV10-3
j_gene: TRBJ2-3
abundance: once
CDR3aa: CAISDTSGRADTQYF
CDR3nt: TGTGCCATCAGTGACACTAGCGGGAGAGCAGATACGCAGTATTTT

d_gene: NA
len: 14
v_gene: TRBV9
j_gene: TRBJ2-3
abundance: NA
CDR3aa: CASSVRGATDTQYF
CDR3nt: TGTGCCAGCAGCGTAAGGGGAGCCACAGATACGCAGTATTTT

d_gene: TRBD2
len: 12
v_gene: TRBV29-1
j_gene: TRBJ2-7
abundance: NA
CDR3aa: CSVGDYAYEQYF
CDR3nt: TGCAGCGTTGGGGACTACGCCTACGAGCAGTACTTC

d_gene: NA
len: 11
v_gene: TRBV28
j_gene: TRBJ1-5
abundance: NA
CDR3aa: CASRSGGLQHF
CDR3nt: TGTGCCAGCAGATCTGGAGGGCTCCAGCATTTT

d_gene: TRBD1
len: 13
v_gene: TRBV18
j_gene: TRBJ2-5
abundance: NA
CDR3aa: CASSPRQGQTQYF
CDR3nt: TGTGCCAGCTCACCTAGACAGGGCCAGACCCAGTACTTC

d_gene: NA
len: 14
v_gene: TRBV5-4
j_gene: TRBJ2-6
abundance: NA
CDR3aa: CASSPDSGANVLTF
CDR3nt: TGTGCCAGCAGCCCCGACTCTGGGGCCAACGTCCTGACTTTC

d_gene: NA
len: 19
v_gene: TRBV6-4
j_gene: TRBJ1-5
abundance: NA
CDR3aa: CASSDERGGHSFTPSPQHF
CDR3nt: TGTGCCAGCAGTGACGAGCGGGGTGGGCATTCCTTTACGCCATCGCCCCAGCATTTT

d_gene: TRBD1
len: 16
v_gene: TRBV9
j_gene: TRBJ1-4
abundance: NA
CDR3aa: CASSVWDSSPNEKLFF
CDR3nt: TGTGCCAGCAGCGTTTGGGACAGTTCTCCTAATGAAAAACTGTTTTTT

d_gene: NA
len: 14
v_gene: TRBV2
j_gene: TRBJ2-5
abundance: NA
CDR3aa: CASSPGTMQETQYF
CDR3nt: TGTGCCAGCAGCCCCGGGACAATGCAAGAGACCCAGTACTTC

d_gene: TRBD1
len: 14
v_gene: TRBV6-2/TRBV6-3
j_gene: TRBJ2-3
abundance: NA
CDR3aa: CASSPGTEGDTQYF
CDR3nt: TGTGCCAGCAGTCCCGGGACAGAGGGGGATACGCAGTATTTT

d_gene: NA
len: 13
v_gene: TRBV6-5
j_gene: TRBJ1-2
abundance: NA
CDR3aa: CASSYSGGSGYTF
CDR3nt: TGTGCCAGCAGTTACTCTGGGGGCTCTGGCTACACCTTC

d_gene: NA
len: 13
v_gene: TRBV6-2/TRBV6-3
j_gene: TRBJ1-1
abundance: few
CDR3aa: CASSYEAASKAFF
CDR3nt: TGTGCCAGCAGTTACGAGGCAGCTAGTAAAGCTTTCTTT

d_gene: NA
len: 14
v_gene: TRBV30
j_gene: TRBJ2-1
abundance: NA
CDR3aa: CAWVGRSLYNEQFF
CDR3nt: TGTGCCTGGGTTGGCCGGAGTCTCTACAATGAGCAGTTCTTC

d_gene: NA
len: 13
v_gene: TRBV9
j_gene: TRBJ1-2
abundance: once
CDR3aa: CASSVVGGYGYTF
CDR3nt: TGTGCCAGCAGCGTAGTTGGGGGCTATGGCTACACCTTC

d_gene: NA
len: 12
v_gene: TRBV28
j_gene: TRBJ2-7
abundance: NA
CDR3aa: CASSRLVYEQYF
CDR3nt: TGTGCCAGCAGTAGGCTCGTCTACGAGCAGTACTTC

d_gene: TRBD2
len: 15
v_gene: TRBV9
j_gene: TRBJ2-1
abundance: NA
CDR3aa: CASSEGTSGRFEQFF
CDR3nt: TGTGCCAGCAGCGAGGGAACTAGCGGGAGGTTTGAGCAGTTCTTC

d_gene: NA
len: 9
v_gene: TRBV21-1
j_gene: TRBJ1-6
abundance: NA
CDR3aa: CASPAPLHF
CDR3nt: TGTGCCAGCCCCGCACCCCTCCACTTT

d_gene: TRBD1
len: 15
v_gene: TRBV7-6
j_gene: TRBJ1-1
abundance: NA
CDR3aa: CASSLMRGQGTEAFF
CDR3nt: TGTGCCAGCAGCTTAATGAGGGGGCAGGGCACTGAAGCTTTCTTT

d_gene: NA
len: 17
v_gene: TRBV5-6
j_gene: TRBJ2-5
abundance: once
CDR3aa: CASSTLKGVFPQETQYF
CDR3nt: TGTGCCAGCAGCACCCTTAAGGGTGTCTTCCCTCAAGAGACCCAGTACTTC

d_gene: NA
len: 13
v_gene: TRBV7-8
j_gene: TRBJ1-2
abundance: NA
CDR3aa: CASSLKGSYGYTF
CDR3nt: TGTGCCAGCAGCTTAAAAGGGAGCTATGGCTACACCTTC

d_gene: NA
len: 16
v_gene: TRBV28
j_gene: TRBJ2-3
abundance: NA
CDR3aa: CASSPLLAVTTDTQYF
CDR3nt: TGTGCCAGCAGCCCACTCTTAGCGGTGACCACAGATACGCAGTATTTT

d_gene: NA
len: 13
v_gene: TRBV18
j_gene: TRBJ1-5
abundance: NA
CDR3aa: CASSRGVREPQHF
CDR3nt: TGTGCCAGCTCCCGGGGGGTCCGGGAGCCCCAGCATTTT

d_gene: TRBD2
len: 17
v_gene: TRBV2
j_gene: TRBJ2-2
abundance: NA
CDR3aa: CASNNLAARGQGGELFF
CDR3nt: TGTGCCAGCAATAATCTAGCGGCCCGCGGACAAGGCGGGGAGCTGTTTTTT

d_gene: NA
len: 14
v_gene: TRBV3-1/TRBV3-2
j_gene: TRBJ1-5
abundance: NA
CDR3aa: CASSQDPGGQPQHF
CDR3nt: TGTGCCAGCAGCCAAGACCCTGGGGGACAGCCCCAGCATTTT

d_gene: TRBD1
len: 16
v_gene: TRBV27
j_gene: TRBJ2-7
abundance: NA
CDR3aa: CASRRWPGTGVYEQYF
CDR3nt: TGTGCCAGCAGGCGATGGCCCGGGACAGGGGTTTACGAGCAGTACTTC

d_gene: TRBD2
len: 15
v_gene: TRBV3-1/TRBV3-2
j_gene: TRBJ2-3
abundance: NA
CDR3aa: CASSQSGRATDTQYF
CDR3nt: TGTGCCAGCAGCCAGAGCGGGAGGGCCACAGATACGCAGTATTTT

d_gene: NA
len: 15
v_gene: TRBV2
j_gene: TRBJ1-4
abundance: NA
CDR3aa: CASSDKGRDSEKLFF
CDR3nt: TGTGCCAGCAGTGATAAGGGAAGGGATTCAGAAAAACTGTTTTTT

d_gene: TRBD2
len: 17
v_gene: TRBV4-1
j_gene: TRBJ2-1
abundance: NA
CDR3aa: CASSQGLAGRRYNEQFF
CDR3nt: TGCGCCAGCAGCCAGGGACTAGCGGGAAGACGTTACAATGAGCAGTTCTTC

d_gene: TRBD1
len: 15
v_gene: TRBV27
j_gene: TRBJ1-2
abundance: NA
CDR3aa: CASSYTGALAYGYTF
CDR3nt: TGTGCCAGCAGTTACACAGGGGCGTTGGCTTATGGCTACACCTTC

d_gene: NA
len: 16
v_gene: TRBV6-4
j_gene: TRBJ2-1
abundance: NA
CDR3aa: CASSDSPGHTYNEQFF
CDR3nt: TGTGCCAGCAGTGACTCGCCGGGTCATACCTACAATGAGCAGTTCTTC